The 32 T cell receptor beta chains below were found in one sample sequenced in a study of T cells in Graves' hyperthyroidism and ophthalmopathy. It was RNA transcripts that yielded the amplified TCR beta CDR3 regions. The TCR CDR3 was amplified in a first-round RT-PCR using the HTBI primer set. Each CDR3 protein is one row after TCRdb ran MiXCR on the multiplex PCR reads. In the table there are around 700,000 distinct CDR3 sequences, 15% to 20% of which are singletons. Source material: blood. The source is a woman between 50 and 59 years old with Graves' hyperthyroidism that later progressed to Graves' ophthalmopathy.

This clonotype was counted at least ten times. The chain combines TRBV12-3 or TRBV12-4 with TRBJ1-5; D is ambiguous. The CDR3 loop spans 14 amino acids. Trimming took 7 bases from V and 6 from J, leaving 16 bases between them. The CDR3: CASILGRIGQPQHF. For the CDR3, the DNA is TGTGCCAGCATTCTGGGGAGAATCGGTCAGCCCCAGCATTTT.

The chain is built from TRBV3-1 and TRBJ2-2, with 10 nucleotides matching TRBD2. Per germline, CDR1 LGHDT and CDR2 YNNKEL (reference sequence). The CDR3 sequence is 15 residues long. After removal of 3 bases from V and 6 bases from J, the junction contained 4 bases not matched to a gene. The CDR3 DNA is TGTGCCAGCAGCCATAGCGGGGGGAGCTCCGGGGAGCTGTTTTTT. It specifies CASSHSGGSSGELFF.

The table lists this clonotype with a few counts. The chain combines TRBV29-1 with TRBJ2-7; 8 bases are shared with TRBD1. V was clipped by 5 bases and J by 6 bases; unmatched bases: 9. Germline V gene data show CDR1 as SQVTM and CDR2 as ANQGSEA. The CDR3 spans 13 residues. The CDR3 bases are TGCAGCGTTTTGGACAGGGTGAATGCCGAGCAGTACTTC. Its translation: CSVLDRVNAEQYF.

J is TRBJ2-3 and V is TRBV5-1, with D possibly being TRBD1 or TRBD2 (5 bases each). The CDR3 contains 14 residues. CDR1 SGHRS and CDR2 YFSETQ come from the germline V gene. Trimming stripped 4 bases from V and 4 bases from J, with 13 bases between. CDR3 amino acids: CASSPWGFSDTQYF. The CDR3 DNA reads TGCGCCAGCAGCCCTTGGGGGTTCTCAGATACGCAGTATTTT.

In this sample, this clonotype turned up a few times. The chain recombines TRBV6-1 with TRBJ1-1; D gene uncertain. The CDR3 is 14 residues long. Germline V gene sequence: CDR1 MNHNS, CDR2 SASEGT. Between the trimmed V and J ends, which lost 5 bases and 5 bases, there was a span of 15 bases. CDR3 coding DNA: TGTGCCAGCAGTAAACCAGGAGGAGGGACTGAAGCTTTCTTT. It codes for CASSKPGGGTEAFF.

V gene TRBV18 combines with J gene TRBJ1-5; TRBD1 agrees at 10 bases. Germline assignment: CDR1 KGHSH and CDR2 LQKENI. CDR3 length: 17 residues. Trimming took 1 base from V and 0 from J; bases not matched to a gene: 3. This CDR3 reads CASSPQTGGISNQPQHF. The CDR3 coding sequence is TGTGCCAGCTCACCACAGACAGGGGGCATTAGCAATCAGCCCCAGCATTTT.

This clonotype was seen a few times. This chain connects TRBV6-5 to TRBJ1-1; D is uncertain. This CDR3 is 14 amino acids long. Germline loops: CDR1 MNHEY, CDR2 SVGAGI. Trimming cost V 0 bases and J 5 bases, with 10 bases left between them. CDR3 nucleotide sequence: TGTGCCAGCAGTTACTCGAAAAGGGCAACTGAAGCTTTCTTT. Its protein is CASSYSKRATEAFF.

This clonotype appeared many times. V and J are TRBV20-1 and TRBJ1-5, with 10 bases matching TRBD1. V lost 6 bases to trimming and J lost 4 bases; unmatched junction nucleotides: 6. Germline V gene data show CDR1 as DFQATT and CDR2 as SNEGSKA (reference sequence). This CDR3 has 14 residues. CDR3 sequence (DNA): TGCAGTGCAAGGACAGGGGGAAATAATCAGCCCCAGCATTTT. Protein sequence: CSARTGGNNQPQHF.

This clonotype has only a few counts. This chain connects TRBV9 to TRBJ1-4, with 7 bases identical to TRBD1. The length of the CDR3 is 15 residues. V trimming: 0 bases; J trimming: 5 bases; junction bases outside the gene matches: 4. Germline lookup yields CDR1 SGDLS and CDR2 YYNGEE. The CDR3 region is CASSVEGQTNEKLFF. The CDR3 region has the DNA TGTGCCAGCAGCGTAGAGGGACAGACGAATGAAAAACTGTTTTTT.

CDR3 sequence (DNA): TGTGCCAGCAGCCCAGGACAGACCAGGGGTAGTGGCTACACCTTC. Translating it yields CASSPGQTRGSGYTF. The chain has TRBV7-2 and TRBJ1-2, with D tentatively TRBD1 (6 bases). V lost 5 bases, J lost 7 bases, and 20 bases lay in between. This CDR3 is 15 amino acids long. Germline CDR1 SGHTA, CDR2 FQGNSA.

V gene TRBV10-2 combines with J gene TRBJ1-2; tentative D call: TRBD1 (5 bases). Germline V gene data show CDR1 as WSHSY and CDR2 as SAAADI. V lost 0 bases to trimming and J lost 6 bases, with 11 bases between them. The CDR3 spans 14 residues. CDR3 DNA sequence: TGCGCCAGCAGTGAGTCGGCCGACAGCGATGGCTACACCTTC. Its translation is CASSESADSDGYTF.

As to this clonotype: Sequence at one end of the junction differs from germline and may be a read error. The chain joins TRBV5-1 to TRBJ2-3; 14 positions agree with TRBD2. CDR1 and CDR2 (germline): SGHRS, YFSETQ. The CDR3 has 17 residues. The CDR3 coding sequence is TGTGCCAGCAGCCCCCCGGGACTAGCGGGGGACACAGATACGCAGTATTTT. Translated, it gives CASSPPGLAGDTDTQYF.

This clonotype was counted only a few times. This sequence joins TRBV3-1 and TRBJ2-5, with TRBD1 matching 9 bases. Trimming took 3 bases from V and 6 from J; bases not matched to a gene: 14. The CDR3 has 17 amino acids. CDR1 and CDR2 from the germline V gene are LGHDT and YNNKEL (reference sequence). Here the CDR3 reads CASSQNDGTGPLKTQYF. The CDR3 nucleotides read TGTGCCAGCAGCCAGAACGACGGGACAGGGCCTTTAAAGACCCAGTACTTC.

The chain links TRBV19 to TRBJ1-5; tentatively, D is TRBD1 (6 bases). Per the germline V gene, CDR1 is LNHDA and CDR2 is SQIVND (reference sequence). V was shortened by 1 base and J by 0 bases, with 22 bases between the two germline ends. This CDR3 has 20 amino acids. CDR3 sequence reads: CASSIVYYGRGWDSNQPQHF. CDR3 DNA: TGTGCCAGTAGTATAGTGTACTACGGCAGGGGATGGGATAGCAATCAGCCCCAGCATTTT.

This chain uses TRBV2 with TRBJ2-5; the D gene is possibly TRBD2 (6 bases). V was clipped by 10 bases and J by 4 bases, with 19 bases between them. CDR1 and CDR2 from the germline V gene are SNHLY and FYNNEI. The length of the CDR3 is 14 residues. In DNA form, the CDR3 reads TGTGCCACTGCGGGCTGGCTGGGAGGAGAGACCCAGTACTTC. Its translation: CATAGWLGGETQYF.

The table lists this clonotype with many counts. The chain has TRBV2 and TRBJ1-6, with D hard to call. CDR1 is SNHLY, CDR2 FYNNEI, per germline. The CDR3 length is 14 residues. The V and J ends lost 9 bases and 3 bases respectively, with 12 bases between them. The CDR3 sequence is CASLGRNYNSPLHF. The CDR3 nucleotides read TGTGCCAGTCTTGGACGGAACTATAATTCACCCCTCCACTTT.

The J gene is TRBJ1-6, the V gene TRBV9; tentatively, D is TRBD1 (6 bases). Trimming left V 4 bases short and J 10 bases short, with 15 bases between. Germline V gives CDR1 SGDLS, CDR2 YYNGEE. CDR3 length: 14 residues. The CDR3 region is CASSSTGSESPLHF. DNA for the CDR3: TGTGCCAGCAGCTCAACAGGGAGCGAATCACCCCTCCACTTT.

A few counts support this clonotype. The V call is TRBV12-3 or TRBV12-4, the J call TRBJ2-5; 11 bases agree with TRBD1. The CDR3 sequence is 14 residues long. Trimming took 6 bases from V and 4 from J; bases not matched to a gene: 4. The CDR3 nucleotides are TGTGCCAGCAGATTCGGGACAGGGGGAGAGACCCAGTACTTC. Protein sequence: CASRFGTGGETQYF.

In this sample, this clonotype turned up a few times. This rearrangement joins TRBV29-1 to TRBJ2-2; perhaps D is TRBD1 or TRBD2 (5 bases each). Trimming shortened V by 8 bases and J by 0 bases, and 16 bases separated the two germline ends. CDR1 and CDR2 (germline): SQVTM, ANQGSEA. The CDR3 length is 15 residues. CDR3 coding DNA: TGCAGCACATCGGGGACGGTCTCGAACACCGGGGAGCTGTTTTTT. Encoded protein: CSTSGTVSNTGELFF.

The chain joins TRBV9 to TRBJ2-3; a weak D match, TRBD2 (6 bases). Trimming pared 0 bases from V and 5 bases from J, leaving 19 bases between. Germline V gene lookup returns CDR1 SGDLS and CDR2 YYNGEE. This CDR3 comprises 17 residues. Here the CDR3 reads CASSVDKAGRRGDTQYF. The CDR3, as DNA: TGTGCCAGCAGCGTAGATAAGGCGGGGCGGAGGGGAGATACGCAGTATTTT. Full variable domain (outside the CDR3, taken from reference TRBV9 and TRBJ2-3): DSGVTQTPKHLITATGQRVTLRCSPRSGDLSVYWYQQSLDQGLQFLIQYYNGEERAKGNILERFSAQQFPDLHSELNLSSLELGDSALYFCASSVDKAGRRGDTQYFGPGTRLTVL.

This clonotype has a count of ten or more. V gene TRBV28 combines with J gene TRBJ1-6; D not certain. CDR1 and CDR2 from the germline V gene are MDHEN and SYDVKM. Trimming stripped 2 bases from V and 9 bases from J, with 11 bases between. This CDR3 region has 14 residues. CDR3 protein: CASSLMAAVSPLHF. Written as DNA, the CDR3 is TGTGCCAGCAGTTTAATGGCAGCGGTTTCACCCCTCCACTTT.

CDR3 protein: CASSFTYEQKSGYTF. In DNA, the CDR3 is TGTGCCAGCAGCTTCACCTACGAGCAAAAGTCTGGCTACACCTTC. This sequence joins TRBV7-2 and TRBJ1-2; D unclear. V was cut by 3 bases and J by 7 bases, with 18 bases left in between. The CDR3 covers 15 residues. Germline CDR1 reads SGHTA; CDR2 reads FQGNSA.

This clonotype was seen repeatedly, ten times or more. The chain couples TRBV14 to TRBJ2-7, with D unclear. CDR3 size: 15 residues. Germline-derived CDR1 and CDR2 are SGHDN and FVKESK. Deletions cut 1 base from V and 0 bases from J, with 10 bases between. For the CDR3, the DNA is TGTGCCAGCAGCCAAGTGGACCGAGCCTCCTACGAGCAGTACTTC. It specifies CASSQVDRASYEQYF.

In this sample, this clonotype turned up many times. The chain is built from TRBV3-1 and TRBJ1-5; D unclear. The CDR3 contains 14 residues. Looked up from germline, CDR1 is LGHDT and CDR2 is YNNKEL (reference sequence). The ends were cut back, 1 base at V and 1 base at J, with 5 bases in the middle. The CDR3 bases are TGTGCCAGCAGCCAAGCCATCAGCAATCAGCCCCAGCATTTT. Amino acids: CASSQAISNQPQHF. The whole variable domain, filled in from reference TRBV3-1 and TRBJ1-5, reads DTAVSQTPKYLVTQMGNDKSIKCEQNLGHDTMYWYKQDSKKFLKIMFSYNNKELIINETVPNRFSPKSPDKAHLNLHINSLELGDSAVYFCASSQAISNQPQHFGDGTRLSIL.

This clonotype was found a few times. This chain connects TRBV5-6 to TRBJ2-4; D gene uncertain. The CDR3 consists of 16 residues. The germline CDR1 and CDR2 sequences are SGHDT and YYEEEE. Between the trimmed V and J ends, which lost 4 bases and 2 bases, there was a span of 16 bases. The DNA of the CDR3 is TGTGCCAGCAGCCGCCCGATCGACGTGTCCAAAAACATTCAGTACTTC. It specifies CASSRPIDVSKNIQYF.

This clonotype was seen only a few times. CDR3 residues: CASSEARVYNSPLHF. The DNA for the CDR3 is TGTGCCAGCAGTGAAGCCAGGGTATATAATTCACCCCTCCACTTT. The chain couples TRBV6-1 to TRBJ1-6, with D perhaps TRBD1 (5 bases). Per germline, CDR1 MNHNS and CDR2 SASEGT. The CDR3 runs 15 residues. Trimming shortened V by 0 bases and J by 4 bases, and 7 bases separated the two germline ends.

This clonotype was observed many times. The chain is built from TRBV7-2 and TRBJ2-5; 7 bases are shared with TRBD1. J lost 5 bases, V lost 2 bases, and 8 bases had no gene match. Germline V lookup: CDR1 SGHTA, CDR2 FQGNSA. The CDR3 length is 15 residues. CDR3 sequence (DNA): TGTGCCAGCAGCTTAAGGACAGGCTCGAGGGAGACCCAGTACTTC. Protein: CASSLRTGSRETQYF.

The V and J genes are TRBV5-1 and TRBJ2-2; 9 nucleotides align to TRBD1. With 4 bases clipped from V and 3 bases from J, the junction kept 4 bases outside the gene matches. From germline, CDR1 is SGHRS and CDR2 YFSETQ. The CDR3 is 15 amino acids. The CDR3 spells CASSRTGDDTGELFF. In DNA form, the CDR3 reads TGCGCCAGCAGCCGGACAGGGGATGACACCGGGGAGCTGTTTTTT.

This clonotype was counted a few times. The V gene is TRBV10-1, the J gene TRBJ2-3; D possibly corresponds to TRBD1 (6 bases). The length of the CDR3 is 17 residues. Deletions cut 3 bases from V and 2 bases from J, with 18 bases between. Germline CDR1 and CDR2: WNHNN and SYGVQD (reference sequence). The CDR3, as DNA: TGCGCCAGCAGTGACCCCGGCTTAACAGGGAACACAGATACGCAGTATTTT. The encoded protein is CASSDPGLTGNTDTQYF.

This clonotype has a handful of counts. The rearrangement links TRBV19 to TRBJ2-7; no firm D call. The CDR3 loop spans 14 amino acids. The germline gives CDR1 LNHDA, CDR2 SQIVND (reference sequence). Trimming shortened V by 5 bases and J by 5 bases, and 16 bases separated the two germline ends. The CDR3 sequence is CASSPDTPANEQYF. In nucleotides, the CDR3 is TGTGCCAGTAGTCCAGACACCCCCGCCAACGAGCAGTACTTC.

Concerning this clonotype itself: This sequence may be a read error, since a much larger clone differs from it by one base. The J gene is TRBJ2-1, the V gene TRBV11-3; D gene ambiguous. The DNA end is a closer match to TRBJ2-7, so the J assignment may be wrong. The CDR3 totals 12 residues. Germline V lookup: CDR1 SGHNT, CDR2 YENEEA. The CDR3 DNA reads TGTGCCAGCAGCCCGGGTGAGAATGAGCAGTACTTC. It codes for CASSPGENEQYF.

This clonotype was detected ten times or more. The CDR3 reads CASSQNGPANTGELFF. The CDR3 bases are TGTGCCAGCAGCCAAAACGGGCCGGCGAACACCGGGGAGCTGTTTTTT. The chain has TRBV7-3 and TRBJ2-2; D is unclear. The V end was cut by 5 bases, the J end by 0 bases, with 13 bases between. The germline gives CDR1 SGHTA, CDR2 FQGTGA. CDR3 length: 16 residues.